What follows are 18 T cell receptor beta chains derived from one specimen sequenced in a study of cytomegalovirus exposure and HLA in healthy donors. Clones were read by immunoSEQ multiplex PCR, and TCRdb kept only the in-frame ones, dropping some. The table shows approximately 160,000 clones, with approximately 96% occurring only once. Sequencing used PBMCs. All receptors derive from a woman under 30 in good health and CMV-seronegative.

The J gene is TRBJ1-2, the V gene TRBV4-3; D gene unclear. The V gene lost 0 bases and the J gene lost 9 bases, with 20 bases spanning the gap. The germline CDR1 and CDR2 sequences are LGHNA and YSLEER. CDR3 length: 16 residues. CDR3 nucleotide sequence: TGCGCCAGCAGCCAAGATCCCCGGGTGGAACTCGGGAGCTACACCTTC. Translation gives CASSQDPRVELGSYTF.

The chain combines TRBV2 with TRBJ1-2; D is perhaps TRBD1 (6 bases). Germline V gene data show CDR1 as SNHLY and CDR2 as FYNNEI. CDR3 length: 14 amino acids. Trimming took off 7 bases at V and 2 bases at J, with 14 bases between the two ends. CDR3 region: CASTYRETNYGYTF. CDR3 bases: TGTGCCAGCACCTACAGGGAGACCAACTATGGCTACACCTTC.

The chain joins TRBV6-1 to TRBJ2-3; 13 bases match TRBD2. CDR3 length: 17 amino acids. Germline CDR1 is MNHNS and CDR2 is SASEGT. J was trimmed by 1 base and V by 4 bases; bases with no gene match: 5. The CDR3 DNA follows: TGTGCCAGCAGTGCCAGACTAGCGGGGGGAGGCACAGATACGCAGTATTTT. Amino acids: CASSARLAGGGTDTQYF.

The chain joins TRBV9 to TRBJ2-1; TRBD2 matches 9 bases. Germline V gene sequence: CDR1 SGDLS, CDR2 YYNGEE. The CDR3 runs to 16 residues. V was pared by 4 bases and J by 6 bases, with 11 bases of the junction left unmatched. CDR3 protein: CASSTPRAGGPNEQFF. CDR3 DNA: TGTGCCAGCAGCACCCCGCGGGCGGGGGGGCCCAATGAGCAGTTCTTC.

The rearrangement joins TRBV4-3 to TRBJ1-6, with D perhaps TRBD1 (6 bases). Trimming cost V 4 bases and J 0 bases, with 13 bases left between them. The CDR3 extends over 17 amino acids. Germline V gene data show CDR1 as LGHNA and CDR2 as YSLEER. Here the CDR3 reads CASSLEIGGSYNSPLHF. CDR3 bases: TGCGCCAGCAGCCTAGAGATAGGGGGCTCCTATAATTCACCCCTCCACTTT.

The genes are TRBV4-1 and TRBJ2-1; D call uncertain. V shed 5 bases and J shed 9 bases, with 11 bases lying between them. Germline loops: CDR1 MGHRA, CDR2 YSYEKL. This CDR3 has 12 residues. The CDR3 reads CASSAREREQFF. Written as DNA, the CDR3 is TGCGCCAGCAGCGCCCGCGAGCGTGAGCAGTTCTTC.

The genes are TRBV5-1 and TRBJ2-2; D may be TRBD1 (6 bases). The CDR3 totals 17 residues. V lost 4 bases and J 0 bases, leaving 16 bases between the germline ends. In germline, CDR1 is SGHRS, CDR2 YFSETQ. The CDR3 DNA reads as TGCGCCAGCAGCCTCGTAGGACAGACAGCGAACACCGGGGAGCTGTTTTTT. This encodes CASSLVGQTANTGELFF.

The chain carries TRBV4-2 and TRBJ2-3, with TRBD2 as a possible D gene (5 bases). Germline V CDR1 and CDR2: LGHNA, YNFKEQ. The CDR3 runs 16 residues. With 0 bases removed from V and 1 base from J, the gap between germline ends came to 11 bases. The CDR3 region is CASSQDSAPRTDTQYF. The CDR3 region has the DNA TGTGCCAGCAGCCAAGATAGCGCCCCCCGCACAGATACGCAGTATTTT.

The rearrangement uses TRBV2 and TRBJ1-4; D perhaps matches TRBD1 (5 bases). This CDR3 comprises 15 residues. CDR1 and CDR2 from the germline V gene are SNHLY and FYNNEI. The V gene lost 4 bases and the J gene lost 2 bases, with 11 bases spanning the gap. The CDR3 DNA sequence: TGTGCCAGCAGTGGTCAGGGAAGTACTAATGAAAAACTGTTTTTT. Its protein is CASSGQGSTNEKLFF.

This chain links TRBV7-8 with TRBJ2-7, with TRBD2 identical over 8 bases. Germline V gene sequence: CDR1 SGHVS, CDR2 FQNEAQ. The CDR3 is made up of 14 amino acids. V was clipped by 0 bases and J by 4 bases; unmatched bases: 2. The CDR3, as DNA: TGTGCCAGCAGCTTAGCTAGCGGGGAGTACGAGCAGTACTTC. It codes for CASSLASGEYEQYF.

J is TRBJ2-7 and V is TRBV5-4; D is ambiguous. This CDR3 has 14 residues. Looked up from germline, CDR1 is SGHNT and CDR2 is YYREEE (reference sequence). Trimming cost V 0 bases and J 2 bases, with 9 bases left between them. The CDR3 DNA follows: TGTGCCAGCAGCTTGGTGTCTAGGCCCTACGAGCAGTACTTC. This codes for CASSLVSRPYEQYF. The full variable domain, completed using reference TRBV5-4 and TRBJ2-7, is ETGVTQSPTHLIKTRGQQVTLRCSSQSGHNTVSWYQQALGQGPQFIFQYYREEENGRGNFPPRFSGLQFPNYSSELNVNALELDDSALYLCASSLVSRPYEQYFGPGTRLTVT.

This chain connects TRBV7-3 to TRBJ1-6, with 10 bases matching TRBD1. Germline V CDR1 and CDR2: SGHTA, FQGTGA. Trimming at V came to 5 bases and at J to 4 bases, leaving 2 bases not matched to a gene. The CDR3 length is 15 residues. This chain's CDR3 is CASSRDRGYNSPLHF. In DNA form, the CDR3 reads TGTGCCAGCAGCCGGGACAGGGGTTATAATTCACCCCTCCACTTT.

DNA of the CDR3: TGTGCCAGCAGCCAATCGGGCGGGACTGAAGCTTTCTTT. This translates into CASSQSGGTEAFF. The gene calls are TRBV4-2 and TRBJ1-1; no definite D call. This CDR3 contains 13 residues. With 2 bases removed from V and 5 bases from J, the gap between germline ends came to 9 bases. CDR1 is LGHNA, CDR2 YNFKEQ, per germline.

The chain employs TRBV6-5 and TRBJ2-4, with a weak D call TRBD1 (6 bases). CDR3 length: 15 amino acids. Between the trimmed V and J ends, which lost 6 bases and 5 bases, there was a span of 17 bases. Looked up from germline, CDR1 is MNHEY and CDR2 is SVGAGI. The CDR3 DNA follows: TGTGCCAGCAGACTAGACGGGACATCCCAAAACATTCAGTACTTC. It specifies CASRLDGTSQNIQYF.

The DNA of the CDR3 is TGTGCCACCGTTCTGAGCAAGATGTCTGGGGCCAACGTCCTGACTTTC. As protein: CATVLSKMSGANVLTF. The chain uses TRBV15 and TRBJ2-6; D not certain. Trimming took 8 bases from V and 1 from J, leaving 15 bases between them. The germline gives CDR1 LNHNV, CDR2 YYDKDF (reference sequence). The CDR3 totals 16 residues. Supplemented by reference TRBV15 and TRBJ2-6, the full variable domain reads DAMVIQNPRYQVTQFGKPVTLSCSQTLNHNVMYWYQQKSSQAPKLLFHYYDKDFNNEADTPDNFQSRRPNTSFCFLDIRSPGLGDTAMYLCATVLSKMSGANVLTFGAGSRLTVL.

The CDR3 here is CATSGDRGYGYTF. DNA for the CDR3: TGTGCCACCTCAGGGGATCGGGGCTATGGCTACACCTTC. The chain uses TRBV6-5 and TRBJ1-2; D might be TRBD1 (6 bases). This CDR3 spans 13 amino acids. The germline V and J ends were trimmed by 10 bases and 4 bases, with 16 bases remaining between them. Germline V gene lookup returns CDR1 MNHEY and CDR2 SVGAGI.

This rearrangement joins TRBV20-1 to TRBJ1-1, with D hard to call. Germline values: CDR1 DFQATT, CDR2 SNEGSKA (reference sequence). The CDR3 is made up of 10 amino acids. The V end lost 7 bases, the J end lost 5 bases, and 8 bases lay between the germline ends. The CDR3 protein is CSVGGTEAFF. DNA of the CDR3: TGCAGTGTAGGAGGGACTGAAGCTTTCTTT.

This clone was counted once. The genes are TRBV5-1 and TRBJ1-1; D is undetermined. The CDR3 extends over 11 amino acids. Germline V lookup: CDR1 SGHRS, CDR2 YFSETQ. Trimming removed 7 bases at V and 3 bases at J, with 7 bases between. The CDR3 is CASGEHTEAFF. The CDR3 DNA reads as TGCGCCAGCGGAGAACACACTGAAGCTTTCTTT.